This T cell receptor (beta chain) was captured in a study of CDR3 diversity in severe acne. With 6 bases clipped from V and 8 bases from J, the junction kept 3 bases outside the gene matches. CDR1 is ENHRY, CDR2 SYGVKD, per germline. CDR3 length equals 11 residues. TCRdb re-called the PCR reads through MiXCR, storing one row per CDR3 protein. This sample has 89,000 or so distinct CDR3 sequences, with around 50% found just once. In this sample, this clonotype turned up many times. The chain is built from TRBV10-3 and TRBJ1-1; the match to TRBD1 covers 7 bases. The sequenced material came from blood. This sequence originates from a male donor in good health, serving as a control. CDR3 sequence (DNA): TGTGCCATCAGAGGGGGCGAAGAAGCTTTCTTT. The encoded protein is CAIRGGEEAFF.